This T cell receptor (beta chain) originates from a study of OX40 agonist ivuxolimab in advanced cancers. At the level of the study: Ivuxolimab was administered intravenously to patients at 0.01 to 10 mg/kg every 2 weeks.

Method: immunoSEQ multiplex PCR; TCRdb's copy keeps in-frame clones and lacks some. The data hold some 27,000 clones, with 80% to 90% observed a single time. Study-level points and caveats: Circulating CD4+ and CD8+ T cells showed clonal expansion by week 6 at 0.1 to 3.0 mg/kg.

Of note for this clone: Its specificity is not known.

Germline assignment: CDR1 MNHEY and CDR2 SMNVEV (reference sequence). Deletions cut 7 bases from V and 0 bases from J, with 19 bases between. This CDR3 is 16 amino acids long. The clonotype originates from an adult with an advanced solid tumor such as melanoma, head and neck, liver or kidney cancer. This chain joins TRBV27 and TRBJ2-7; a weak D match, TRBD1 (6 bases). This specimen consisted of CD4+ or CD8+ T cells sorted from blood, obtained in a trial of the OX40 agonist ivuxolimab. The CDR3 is CASNPRQDTSSYEQYF. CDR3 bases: TGTGCCAGCAACCCCCGACAGGACACCTCCTCCTACGAGCAGTACTTC.